This entry features one T cell receptor beta chain sequence. These data come from a study of blood T cell repertoires in COVID-19. V was pared by 8 bases and J by 5 bases, with 16 bases between. Germline lookup yields CDR1 MDHEN and CDR2 SYDVKM. The CDR3 length is 14 residues. Per the original data handling: Reference gene primer amplification gave estimated nucleated cell counts. The data were produced by immunoSEQ multiplex PCR, yet TCRdb's version contains in-frame clones alone and is incomplete. From that table come the V and J calls and clone size; the DNA was used to work out D and trimming. Among under 300,000 clones listed, about 79% were seen once.

The chain joins TRBV28 to TRBJ1-3; tentatively, D is TRBD1 (5 bases). The receptor comes from a woman older than 75 with acute or convalescent COVID-19. Sequencing was carried out using peripheral blood. The CDR3 sequence: CASSSGLFRNTIYF. The DNA of the CDR3 is TGTGCCAGCTCGTCGGGACTATTTCGAAACACCATATATTTT.